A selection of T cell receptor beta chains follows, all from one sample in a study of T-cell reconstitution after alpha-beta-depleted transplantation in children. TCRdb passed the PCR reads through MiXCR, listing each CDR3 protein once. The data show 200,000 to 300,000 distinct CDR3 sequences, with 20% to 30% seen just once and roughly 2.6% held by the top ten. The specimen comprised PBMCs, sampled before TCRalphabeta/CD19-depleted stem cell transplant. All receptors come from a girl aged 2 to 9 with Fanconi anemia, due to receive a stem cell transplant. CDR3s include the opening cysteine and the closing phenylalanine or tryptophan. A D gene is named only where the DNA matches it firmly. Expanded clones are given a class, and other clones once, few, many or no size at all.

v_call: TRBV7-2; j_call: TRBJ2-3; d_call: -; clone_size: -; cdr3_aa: CASSLRGYSTDTQYF; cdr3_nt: TGTGCCAGCAGCTTACGGGGGTACAGCACAGATACGCAGTATTTT
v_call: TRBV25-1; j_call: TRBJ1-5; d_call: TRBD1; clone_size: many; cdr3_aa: CASRGQGVNQPQHF; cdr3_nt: TGTGCCAGCAGGGGACAGGGCGTCAATCAGCCCCAGCATTTT
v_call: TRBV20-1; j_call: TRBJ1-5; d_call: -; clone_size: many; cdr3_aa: CSARVPRVNQPQHF; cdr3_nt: TGCAGTGCTAGAGTTCCCAGGGTGAATCAGCCCCAGCATTTT
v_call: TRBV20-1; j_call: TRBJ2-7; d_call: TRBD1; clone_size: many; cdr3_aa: CSVTYRGREQYF; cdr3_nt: TGCAGTGTGACGTACAGGGGGCGCGAGCAGTACTTC
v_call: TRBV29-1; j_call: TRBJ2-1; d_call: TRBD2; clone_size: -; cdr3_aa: CSVAPYGLAGGSSYNEQFF; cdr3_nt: TGCAGCGTTGCCCCCTATGGACTAGCGGGAGGAAGCTCCTACAATGAGCAGTTCTTC
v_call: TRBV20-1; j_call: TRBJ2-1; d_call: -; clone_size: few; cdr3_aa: CSASRSLSSYNEQFF; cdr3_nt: TGCAGTGCTAGTCGAAGCTTGAGCTCCTACAATGAGCAGTTCTTC
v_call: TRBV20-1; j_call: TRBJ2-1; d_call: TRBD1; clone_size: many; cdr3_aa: CSATAGDRGGNEQFF; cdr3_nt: TGCAGTGCTACCGCCGGGGACAGGGGCGGGAATGAGCAGTTCTTC
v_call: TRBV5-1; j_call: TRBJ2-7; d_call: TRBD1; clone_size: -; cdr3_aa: CASSLYRGLYEQYF; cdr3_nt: TGCGCCAGCAGCTTGTACAGGGGGCTCTACGAGCAGTACTTC
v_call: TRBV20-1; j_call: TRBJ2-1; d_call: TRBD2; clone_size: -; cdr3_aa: CSAGEREGLNEQFF; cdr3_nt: TGCAGTGCTGGAGAGCGGGAGGGCCTCAATGAGCAGTTCTTC
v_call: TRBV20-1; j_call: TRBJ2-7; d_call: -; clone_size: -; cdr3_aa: CSASPHEQYF; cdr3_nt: TGCAGTGCTAGTCCGCACGAGCAGTACTTC
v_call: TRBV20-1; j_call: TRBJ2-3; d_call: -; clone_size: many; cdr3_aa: CSAGSRVDTQYF; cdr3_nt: TGCAGTGCTGGGAGTCGTGTGGATACGCAGTATTTT
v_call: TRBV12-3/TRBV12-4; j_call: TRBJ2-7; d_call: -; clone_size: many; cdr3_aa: CASPGLVSSYEQYF; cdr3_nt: TGTGCCAGCCCCGGTTTGGTTAGTTCCTACGAGCAGTACTTC
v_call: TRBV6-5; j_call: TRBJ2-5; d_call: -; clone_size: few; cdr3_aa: CASSYQGGQETQYF; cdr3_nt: TGTGCCAGCAGTTATCAGGGGGGCCAAGAGACCCAGTACTTC
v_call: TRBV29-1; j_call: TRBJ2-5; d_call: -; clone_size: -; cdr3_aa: CSVEVGPQETQYF; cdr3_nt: TGCAGCGTTGAGGTCGGGCCCCAAGAGACCCAGTACTTC
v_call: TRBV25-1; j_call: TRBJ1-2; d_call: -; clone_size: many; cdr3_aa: CASSEWGDYGYTF; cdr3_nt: TGTGCCAGCAGTGAGTGGGGGGACTATGGCTACACCTTC
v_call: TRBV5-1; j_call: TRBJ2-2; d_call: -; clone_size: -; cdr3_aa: CASSLLWVATGELFF; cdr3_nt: TGCGCCAGCAGCTTGTTGTGGGTTGCCACCGGGGAGCTGTTTTTT
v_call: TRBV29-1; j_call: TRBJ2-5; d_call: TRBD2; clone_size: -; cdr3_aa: CSVEASGRQETQYF; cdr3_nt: TGCAGCGTTGAGGCTAGCGGACGCCAAGAGACCCAGTACTTC
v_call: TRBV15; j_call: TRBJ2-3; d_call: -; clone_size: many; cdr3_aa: CATSRVPADTQYF; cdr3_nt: TGTGCCACCAGCAGAGTTCCCGCAGATACGCAGTATTTT
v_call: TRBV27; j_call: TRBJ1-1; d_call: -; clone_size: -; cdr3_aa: CASSLGVFTEAFF; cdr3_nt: TGTGCCAGCAGTTTAGGGGTATTCACTGAAGCTTTCTTT
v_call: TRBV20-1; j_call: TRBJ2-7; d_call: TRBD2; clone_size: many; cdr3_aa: CSAGLAGTSYEQYF; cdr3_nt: TGCAGTGCTGGACTAGCGGGGACCTCCTACGAGCAGTACTTC
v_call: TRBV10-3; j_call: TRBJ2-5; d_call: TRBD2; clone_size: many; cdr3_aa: CAISQLAGEGQETQYF; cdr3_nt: TGTGCCATCAGCCAACTAGCGGGAGAAGGGCAAGAGACCCAGTACTTC
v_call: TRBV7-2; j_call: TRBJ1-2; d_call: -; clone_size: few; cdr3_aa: CASSLSGGGNYGYTF; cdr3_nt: TGTGCCAGCAGCCTCTCAGGAGGAGGGAACTATGGCTACACCTTC
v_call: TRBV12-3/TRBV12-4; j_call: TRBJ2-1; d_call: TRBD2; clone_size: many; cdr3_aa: CASSTSGGAYNEQFF; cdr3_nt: TGTGCCAGCAGTACCAGCGGGGGGGCCTACAATGAGCAGTTCTTC
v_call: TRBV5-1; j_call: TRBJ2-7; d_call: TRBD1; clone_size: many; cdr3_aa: CASSLDGDRVEQYF; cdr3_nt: TGCGCCAGCAGCTTGGACGGGGACAGGGTAGAGCAGTACTTC
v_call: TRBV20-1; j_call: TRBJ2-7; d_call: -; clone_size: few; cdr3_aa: CSARAGAGEQYF; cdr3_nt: TGCAGTGCTAGAGCCGGCGCGGGGGAGCAGTACTTC
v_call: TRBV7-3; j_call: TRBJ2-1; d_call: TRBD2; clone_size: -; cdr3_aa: CASSLHAGGKFF; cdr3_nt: TGTGCCAGCAGCTTACACGCGGGAGGGAAGTTCTTC
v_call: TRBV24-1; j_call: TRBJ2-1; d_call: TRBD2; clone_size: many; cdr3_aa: CATSEGILAGIPDEQFF; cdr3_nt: TGTGCCACCAGTGAAGGAATCCTAGCGGGGATCCCTGATGAGCAGTTCTTC
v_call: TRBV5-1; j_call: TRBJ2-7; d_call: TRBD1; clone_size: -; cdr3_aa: CASAKTGPSYEQYF; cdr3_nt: TGCGCCAGCGCAAAGACAGGGCCCTCCTACGAGCAGTACTTC
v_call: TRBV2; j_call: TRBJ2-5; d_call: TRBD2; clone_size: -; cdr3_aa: CASRKSGRGETQYF; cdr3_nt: TGTGCCAGCAGGAAATCCGGGAGGGGAGAGACCCAGTACTTC
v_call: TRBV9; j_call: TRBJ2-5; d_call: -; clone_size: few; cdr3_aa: CASSVPPRETQYF; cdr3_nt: TGTGCCAGCAGCGTCCCGCCTCGCGAGACCCAGTACTTC
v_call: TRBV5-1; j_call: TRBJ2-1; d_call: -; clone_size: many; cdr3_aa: CASSLVAGSDNEQFF; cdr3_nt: TGCGCCAGCAGCTTGGTTGCAGGGTCCGACAATGAGCAGTTCTTC
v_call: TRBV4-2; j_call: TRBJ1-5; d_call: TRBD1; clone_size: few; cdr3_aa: CASSLSGTGDHQPQHF; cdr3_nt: TGTGCCAGCAGCTTATCCGGGACAGGGGATCATCAGCCCCAGCATTTT
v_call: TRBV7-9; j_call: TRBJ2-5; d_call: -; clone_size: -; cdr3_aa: CASRPQGETQYF; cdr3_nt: TGTGCCAGCAGGCCGCAGGGGGAGACCCAGTACTTC
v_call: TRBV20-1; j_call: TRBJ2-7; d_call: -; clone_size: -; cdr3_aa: CSARSDSHLEQYF; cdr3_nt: TGCAGTGCTAGATCGGACAGTCACCTAGAGCAGTACTTC
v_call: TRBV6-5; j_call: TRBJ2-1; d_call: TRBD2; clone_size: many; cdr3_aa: CASKPSGELGHNEQFF; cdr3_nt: TGTGCCAGCAAGCCTAGCGGGGAGTTGGGTCACAATGAGCAGTTCTTC
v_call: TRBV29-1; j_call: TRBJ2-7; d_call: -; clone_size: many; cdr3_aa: CSVRLSTGMTLYEQYF; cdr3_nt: TGCAGCGTCCGCTTGTCTACCGGGATGACACTCTACGAGCAGTACTTC